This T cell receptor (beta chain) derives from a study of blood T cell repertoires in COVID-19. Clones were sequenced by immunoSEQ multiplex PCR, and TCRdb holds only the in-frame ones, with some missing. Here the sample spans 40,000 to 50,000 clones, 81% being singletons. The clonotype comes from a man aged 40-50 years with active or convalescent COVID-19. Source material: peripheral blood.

CDR3 in amino acids: CASSENTYQPQHF. CDR3 sequence (DNA): TGTGCCAGCAGTGAAAACACCTATCAGCCCCAGCATTTT. This chain uses TRBV6-1 with TRBJ1-5; unclear D gene. V lost 2 bases and J 5 bases, leaving 7 bases between the germline ends. CDR1 is MNHNS, CDR2 SASEGT, per germline. The CDR3 spans 13 residues.